This T cell receptor beta chain was recovered during a study of control samples from healthy donors and cancer patients. Unmatched junction bases numbered 12, after V lost 5 bases and J lost 10 bases. This CDR3 contains 16 residues. The V gene's germline CDR1 is LGHDT and CDR2 YNNKEL (reference sequence). Some clones are missing from TCRdb's copy, which holds only in-frame ones; the method was immunoSEQ multiplex PCR. The profile covers about 74,000 clones, with about 88% appearing a single time and more than 5.5% taken by the ten largest. The TCR sequence derives from a woman aged 45-65 years in good health. The specimen was blood. The chain uses TRBV3-1 (or the pseudogene TRBV3-2) and TRBJ2-1; TRBD2 matches at 12 bases. CDR3 sequence reads: CASSSAPSGGVGEQFF. CDR3 bases: TGTGCCAGCAGCTCTGCCCCTAGCGGGGGGGTAGGGGAGCAGTTCTTC.